This TCR beta chain came from a study of OX40 agonist ivuxolimab in advanced cancers. Findings of the study overall: Among the least clonally expanded were partial responders at 0.1-3.0 mg/kg.

Measured with immunoSEQ multiplex PCR; TCRdb has only the in-frame clones, and not every one. This table holds 52,000 or so clones, roughly 92% found once. Germline-derived CDR1 and CDR2 are MDHEN and SYDVKM. The CDR3 has 20 residues. V dropped 7 bases and J dropped 3 bases, with 28 bases sitting between them. As for this clone: The target antigen is unknown.

The source is an adult with an advanced solid tumor such as melanoma, head and neck, liver or kidney cancer. The input for sequencing was CD4+ or CD8+ T cells sorted from blood, taken in a trial of the OX40 agonist ivuxolimab. The chain recombines TRBV28 with TRBJ1-6; TRBD1 is a possible D gene (5 bases). The CDR3 sequence: CASIPTVQRQPLYYNSPLHF. DNA of the CDR3: TGTGCCAGCATCCCGACCGTGCAAAGACAGCCACTTTACTATAATTCACCCCTCCACTTT.